This T cell receptor beta chain came from a study of cytomegalovirus exposure and HLA in healthy donors. Study-wide findings and caveats: Relative to equally common others, HLA-associated TCR beta chains showed greater clonal expansion in a later analysis.

Trimming at V came to 5 bases and at J to 5 bases, leaving 11 bases not matched to a gene. The CDR3 is 17 residues long. The germline gives CDR1 SGHRS, CDR2 YFSETQ. PCR was performed using 60 Vbeta and 13 Jbeta primers. Here immunoSEQ multiplex PCR was the method, and the copy in TCRdb shows in-frame clones only, minus some. This sample carries roughly 170,000 clones, roughly 80% of them seen once, and the ten largest clones take around 7%. With respect to this clone: Antigen: not known.

The rearrangement joins TRBV5-1 to TRBJ2-5; TRBD2 aligns across 14 bases. Material for sequencing was PBMCs. The origin of this receptor is a young man in good health and CMV-seropositive. CDR3 DNA sequence: TGCGCCAGCAGTCTCGGACTAGCGGGAGGACTGGATGAGACCCAGTACTTC. This translates into CASSLGLAGGLDETQYF.